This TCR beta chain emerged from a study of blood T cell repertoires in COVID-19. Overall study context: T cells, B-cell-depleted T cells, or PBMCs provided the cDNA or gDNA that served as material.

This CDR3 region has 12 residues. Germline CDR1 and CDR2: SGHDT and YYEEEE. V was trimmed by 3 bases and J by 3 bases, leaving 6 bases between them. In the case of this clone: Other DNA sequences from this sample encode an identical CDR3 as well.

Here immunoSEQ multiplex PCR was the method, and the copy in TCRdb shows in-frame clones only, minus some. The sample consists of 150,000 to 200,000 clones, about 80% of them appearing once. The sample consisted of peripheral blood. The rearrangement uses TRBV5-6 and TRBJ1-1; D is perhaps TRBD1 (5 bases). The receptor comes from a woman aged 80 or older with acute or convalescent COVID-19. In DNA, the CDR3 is TGTGCCAGCAGCTCAGGGTACACTGAAGCTTTCTTT. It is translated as CASSSGYTEAFF.